These 25 T cell receptor beta chains were sequenced from one sample in a study of blood T cell repertoires in COVID-19 (dated by TCRdb to the early 2020s). Preparation of the library involved the immunoSEQ multiplex PCR assay. TCRdb re-hosts the immuneACCESS table, in-frame sequences only. Its copies lack some clones; in the studies checked, an unresolved V gene accounts for under half of them, and the cause for the rest is not known. The sample table records 200,000 to 250,000 clones; roughly 86% of these occur just once. The ten top clones hold over 3% of the sample. What was sequenced was peripheral blood. The receptor source for this set is a woman aged 25 to 39 who had recovered from COVID-19.

The rearrangement links TRBV2 to TRBJ2-2, with 8 bases that match TRBD1. Germline-derived CDR1 and CDR2 are SNHLY and FYNNEI. V gave up 3 bases and J gave up 6 bases; unmatched junction bases: 12. This CDR3 has 17 amino acids. CDR3 sequence (DNA): TGTGCCAGCAGTGACCCGACGGACAGGGTAGACCCCGGGGAGCTGTTTTTT. Protein product: CASSDPTDRVDPGELFF.

This clone was counted ten times or more. The chain couples TRBV6-2 or TRBV6-3 to TRBJ1-2, with 9 bases matching TRBD1. The germline CDR1 and CDR2 sequences are MNHEY and SVGEGT. This CDR3 contains 15 residues. V was pared by 4 bases and J by 2 bases, with 5 bases of the junction left unmatched. CDR3 nucleotides: TGTGCCAGCAGTTCCCGGACAGGGGCAAACTATGGCTACACCTTC. It is translated as CASSSRTGANYGYTF.

The chain links TRBV27 to TRBJ1-1, with 8 bases identical to TRBD1. V shed 5 bases, J shed 0 bases, and the junction held 2 bases outside the gene matches. CDR3 size: 14 residues. CDR1 is MNHEY, CDR2 SMNVEV, per germline (reference sequence). The CDR3 sequence is CASSRQGLNTEAFF. CDR3 sequence (DNA): TGTGCCAGCAGTCGACAGGGGTTGAACACTGAAGCTTTCTTT.

The chain has TRBV5-1 and TRBJ1-1; 9 bases match TRBD1. There are 16 residues in the CDR3. Germline CDR1 SGHRS, CDR2 YFSETQ. V shed 4 bases, J shed 1 base, and the junction held 8 bases outside the gene matches. Here the CDR3 DNA reads TGCGCCAGCAGCCCCCGACAGGGGGAGACGAACACTGAAGCTTTCTTT. It translates to CASSPRQGETNTEAFF.

The CDR3 DNA sequence: TGCGCCAGCAGCTTCGGACAGGGGGAAGGGACCCAGTACTTC. Residues: CASSFGQGEGTQYF. The chain couples TRBV5-1 to TRBJ2-5; 10 bases agree with TRBD1. V dropped 2 bases and J dropped 7; count of bases not matched to a gene: 5. Germline CDR1 reads SGHRS; CDR2 reads YFSETQ. The CDR3 is 14 amino acids. Combining the CDR3 with reference TRBV5-1 and TRBJ2-5 gives the whole variable domain KAGVTQTPRYLIKTRGQQVTLSCSPISGHRSVSWYQQTPGQGLQFLFEYFSETQRNKGNFPGRFSGRQFSNSRSEMNVSTLELGDSALYLCASSFGQGEGTQYFGPGTRLLVL.

This clone was observed a few times. The genes are TRBV7-2 and TRBJ2-7; 12 nucleotides line up with TRBD1. The trim removed 0 bases at V and 5 bases at J, leaving 2 bases unmatched. The CDR3 runs to 15 residues. Germline V CDR1 and CDR2: SGHTA, FQGNSA. Here the CDR3 DNA reads TGTGCCAGCAGCTTAGCCGGGACAGGGGGCCACGAGCAGTACTTC. It codes for CASSLAGTGGHEQYF.

This clone has only one observation. The chain joins TRBV27 to TRBJ2-7; 8 nucleotides line up with TRBD2. In germline, CDR1 is MNHEY, CDR2 SMNVEV (reference sequence). V lost 4 bases to trimming and J lost 5 bases; unmatched junction nucleotides: 10. The CDR3 length is 15 residues. The CDR3 nucleotides are TGTGCCAGCAGTTCCGCCGGGGGGGCCTTAGACGAGCAGTACTTC. Amino acids: CASSSAGGALDEQYF.

J is TRBJ2-7 and V is TRBV19; no definite D call. V was trimmed by 5 bases and J by 7 bases, leaving 9 bases between them. This CDR3 is 11 amino acids long. Germline assignment: CDR1 LNHDA and CDR2 SQIVND (reference sequence). CDR3 sequence: CASSPNLEQYF. The CDR3 region has the DNA TGTGCCAGTAGTCCTAATCTTGAGCAGTACTTC.

V gene TRBV15 combines with J gene TRBJ2-7; possible D gene TRBD1, 7 bases. This CDR3 region has 14 residues. Germline V gene lookup returns CDR1 LNHNV and CDR2 YYDKDF (reference sequence). Deletions cut 5 bases from V and 4 bases from J, with 15 bases between. CDR3: CATSQRAGGYEQYF. CDR3 in DNA: TGTGCCACCAGCCAACGAGCAGGGGGGTACGAGCAGTACTTC.

J is TRBJ2-5 and V is TRBV2, with D unresolved. With 4 bases removed from V and 2 bases from J, the gap between germline ends came to 8 bases. The CDR3 sequence is 13 residues long. Germline CDR1 is SNHLY and CDR2 is FYNNEI. The DNA for the CDR3 is TGTGCCAGCAGTGTTGTACAGCAAGAGACCCAGTACTTC. Its protein is CASSVVQQETQYF.

This rearrangement joins TRBV19 to TRBJ1-3; D is uncertain. Germline lookup yields CDR1 LNHDA and CDR2 SQIVND (reference sequence). With 8 bases removed from V and 10 bases from J, the gap between germline ends came to 18 bases. The CDR3 is 13 amino acids. The CDR3 here is CASAYGVERTIYF. DNA for the CDR3: TGTGCCAGTGCCTACGGGGTGGAGAGGACCATATATTTT.

This clone was seen just once. The V and J genes are TRBV18 and TRBJ1-1; the match to TRBD1 covers 10 bases. With V trimmed by 5 bases and J by 4 bases, 7 bases remained unmatched. Germline CDR1 KGHSH, CDR2 LQKENI. This CDR3 is 15 amino acids long. In nucleotides, the CDR3 is TGTGCCAGCTCATCCGGGACAGGGGCTCTCACTGAAGCTTTCTTT. Its translation: CASSSGTGALTEAFF.

The chain couples TRBV5-1 to TRBJ1-1; D may be TRBD1 (5 bases). Germline values: CDR1 SGHRS, CDR2 YFSETQ. This CDR3 has 16 amino acids. Trimming pared 4 bases from V and 0 bases from J, leaving 16 bases between. CDR3 DNA sequence: TGCGCCAGCAGCCCCCGTGTAGGGGTAATGAACACTGAAGCTTTCTTT. This gives the protein CASSPRVGVMNTEAFF. Supplemented by reference TRBV5-1 and TRBJ1-1, the full variable domain reads KAGVTQTPRYLIKTRGQQVTLSCSPISGHRSVSWYQQTPGQGLQFLFEYFSETQRNKGNFPGRFSGRQFSNSRSEMNVSTLELGDSALYLCASSPRVGVMNTEAFFGQGTRLTVV.

The chain combines TRBV29-1 with TRBJ1-2; a possible D gene is TRBD1 (6 bases). V was shortened by 5 bases and J by 6 bases, with 10 bases between the two germline ends. The CDR3 has 11 amino acids. Germline CDR1 SQVTM, CDR2 ANQGSEA. The CDR3 sequence: CSVSGDNGYTF. CDR3 bases: TGCAGCGTTTCAGGGGACAATGGCTACACCTTC.

The chain links TRBV9 to TRBJ1-3; the D gene is possibly TRBD1 (5 bases). Trimming removed 0 bases at V and 2 bases at J, with 12 bases between. The CDR3 runs 16 residues. Germline V CDR1 and CDR2: SGDLS, YYNGEE. CDR3 bases: TGTGCCAGCAGCGTAGCCTCGCCGGGGGCTGGAAACACCATATATTTT. Amino acids: CASSVASPGAGNTIYF.

The gene calls are TRBV5-4 and TRBJ2-3, with TRBD2 matching over 9 bases. Trimming at V came to 4 bases and at J to 4 bases, leaving 13 bases not matched to a gene. The germline V gene has CDR1 SGHNT and CDR2 YYREEE (reference sequence). The CDR3 totals 17 residues. The CDR3 nucleotides read TGTGCCAGCAGCCCGAGTGTTGGCGGGGGGGCTGCAGATACGCAGTATTTT. It is translated as CASSPSVGGGAADTQYF.

There are a few counts of this clone. This chain uses TRBV19 with TRBJ1-2; 7 nucleotides match TRBD1. Germline V CDR1 and CDR2: LNHDA, SQIVND (reference sequence). Trimming at V came to 6 bases and at J to 4 bases, leaving 5 bases not matched to a gene. The CDR3 consists of 13 residues. The CDR3 nucleotides are TGTGCCAGTAGGCTGGGACAGAGCTATGGCTACACCTTC. As protein: CASRLGQSYGYTF.

This clone has only one observation. The chain combines TRBV12-3 or TRBV12-4 with TRBJ2-5; maybe TRBD2 (6 bases). This CDR3 is built from 13 residues. V was shortened by 6 bases and J by 3 bases, with 11 bases between the two germline ends. CDR3 in DNA: TGTGCCAGCAGGCGGGGATTTGAAGAGACCCAGTACTTC. Protein product: CASRRGFEETQYF.

The chain is built from TRBV18 and TRBJ1-1, with D maybe TRBD1 (6 bases). The CDR3 loop spans 15 amino acids. The ends were cut back, 2 bases at V and 3 bases at J, with 13 bases in the middle. Germline V gene lookup returns CDR1 KGHSH and CDR2 LQKENI. Here the CDR3 reads CASSPFQGMDTEAFF. DNA of the CDR3: TGTGCCAGCTCACCATTTCAGGGGATGGACACTGAAGCTTTCTTT.

This rearrangement joins TRBV6-5 to TRBJ2-7; the D gene is possibly TRBD2 (6 bases). Germline V lookup: CDR1 MNHEY, CDR2 SVGAGI. This CDR3 is 14 amino acids long. The V end lost 6 bases, the J end lost 0 bases, and 12 bases lay between the germline ends. The CDR3 DNA reads TGTGCCAGCAGGACTAGGACGGACTCCTACGAGCAGTACTTC. Translating it yields CASRTRTDSYEQYF.

The chain joins TRBV10-3 to TRBJ2-7; 9 bases fit TRBD1. The trim removed 3 bases at V and 4 bases at J, leaving 19 bases unmatched. The germline V gene encodes CDR1 ENHRY and CDR2 SYGVKD. This CDR3 has 19 residues. Here the CDR3 reads CAISEQGQGYWDPTYEQYF. The CDR3 coding sequence is TGTGCCATCAGTGAACAAGGACAGGGGTATTGGGACCCAACTTACGAGCAGTACTTC.

This clone was seen ten or more times. This chain uses TRBV3-1 (or the pseudogene TRBV3-2) with TRBJ1-4; 7 positions agree with TRBD1. In germline, CDR1 is LGHDT, CDR2 YNNKEL (reference sequence). This CDR3 comprises 15 residues. V lost 5 bases, J lost 5 bases, and 8 bases stayed unmatched. CDR3 in DNA: TGTGCCAGCAGCACTCGACAGGGCAGCAATGAAAAACTGTTTTTT. Amino acids: CASSTRQGSNEKLFF.

The V and J genes are TRBV6-2 or TRBV6-3 and TRBJ1-2; D ambiguous. Germline-derived CDR1 and CDR2 are MNHEY and SVGEGT. CDR3 length equals 13 residues. Trimming left V 2 bases short and J 4 bases short, with 8 bases between. The CDR3 DNA sequence: TGTGCCAGCAGTTACGGAGGGATCTATGGCTACACCTTC. Translated: CASSYGGIYGYTF.

The chain joins TRBV12-3 or TRBV12-4 to TRBJ2-1; maybe TRBD2 (5 bases). Trimming pared 0 bases from V and 6 bases from J, leaving 6 bases between. This CDR3 contains 13 residues. The CDR3 spells CASSLAAGNEQFF. CDR3 DNA sequence: TGTGCCAGCAGTTTAGCGGCGGGCAATGAGCAGTTCTTC.

The chain combines TRBV15 with TRBJ2-5, with D perhaps TRBD1 (6 bases). V was shortened by 5 bases and J by 2 bases, with 12 bases between the two germline ends. This CDR3 has 14 amino acids. Germline V gene sequence: CDR1 LNHNV, CDR2 YYDKDF (reference sequence). CDR3 sequence: CATSYQRGQETQYF. In DNA form, the CDR3 reads TGTGCCACCAGCTACCAGAGGGGGCAAGAGACCCAGTACTTC.